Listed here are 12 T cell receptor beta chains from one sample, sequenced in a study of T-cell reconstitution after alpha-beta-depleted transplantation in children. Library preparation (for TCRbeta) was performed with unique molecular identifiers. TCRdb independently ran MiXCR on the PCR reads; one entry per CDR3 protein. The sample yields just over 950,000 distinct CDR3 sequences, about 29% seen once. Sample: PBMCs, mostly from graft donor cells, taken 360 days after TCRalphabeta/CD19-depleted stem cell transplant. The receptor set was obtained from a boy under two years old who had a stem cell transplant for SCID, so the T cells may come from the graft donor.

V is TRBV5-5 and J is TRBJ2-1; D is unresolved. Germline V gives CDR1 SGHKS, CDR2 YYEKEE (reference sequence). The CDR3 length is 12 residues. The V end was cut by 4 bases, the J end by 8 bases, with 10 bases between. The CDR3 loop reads CASSPDLDEQFF. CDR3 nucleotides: TGTGCCAGCAGCCCAGATTTGGATGAGCAGTTCTTC.

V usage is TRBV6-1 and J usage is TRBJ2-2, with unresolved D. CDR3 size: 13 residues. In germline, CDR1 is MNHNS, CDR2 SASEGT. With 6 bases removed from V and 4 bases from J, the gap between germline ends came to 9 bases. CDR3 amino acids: CASSRPPTGELFF. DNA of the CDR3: TGTGCCAGCAGCCGACCCCCCACCGGGGAGCTGTTTTTT.

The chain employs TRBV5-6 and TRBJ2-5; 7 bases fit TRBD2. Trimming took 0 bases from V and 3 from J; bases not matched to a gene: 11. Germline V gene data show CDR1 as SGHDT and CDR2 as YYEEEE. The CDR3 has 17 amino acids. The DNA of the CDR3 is TGTGCCAGCAGCTTGGCCACGCGTGGGGGGGTGAAAGAGACCCAGTACTTC. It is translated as CASSLATRGGVKETQYF.

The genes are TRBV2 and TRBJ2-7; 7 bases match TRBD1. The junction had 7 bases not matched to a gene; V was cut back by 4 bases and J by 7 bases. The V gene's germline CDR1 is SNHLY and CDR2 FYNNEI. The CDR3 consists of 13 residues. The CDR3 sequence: CASSAEQGQEQYF. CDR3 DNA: TGTGCCAGCAGTGCCGAACAGGGGCAGGAGCAGTACTTC.

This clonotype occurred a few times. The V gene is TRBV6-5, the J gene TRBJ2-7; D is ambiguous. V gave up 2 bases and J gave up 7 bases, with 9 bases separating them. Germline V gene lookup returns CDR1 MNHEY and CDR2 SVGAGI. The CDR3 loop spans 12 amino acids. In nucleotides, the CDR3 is TGTGCCAGCAGTTACCGAGTGGAAGAGCAGTACTTC. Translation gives CASSYRVEEQYF.

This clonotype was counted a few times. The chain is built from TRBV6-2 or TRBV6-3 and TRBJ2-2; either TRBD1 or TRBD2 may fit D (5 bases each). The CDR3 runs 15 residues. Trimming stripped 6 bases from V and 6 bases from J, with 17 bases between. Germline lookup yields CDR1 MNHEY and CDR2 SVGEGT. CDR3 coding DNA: TGTGCCAGCAGGCCCCCAGGGAGAGGTGCCGGGGAGCTGTTTTTT. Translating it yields CASRPPGRGAGELFF.

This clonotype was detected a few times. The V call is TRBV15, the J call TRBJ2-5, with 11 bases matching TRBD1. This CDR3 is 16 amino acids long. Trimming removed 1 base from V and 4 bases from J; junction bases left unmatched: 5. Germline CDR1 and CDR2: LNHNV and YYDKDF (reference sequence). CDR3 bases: TGTGCCACCAGCAGAGGAGGGACAGGGGGACGAGAGACCCAGTACTTC. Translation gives CATSRGGTGGRETQYF.

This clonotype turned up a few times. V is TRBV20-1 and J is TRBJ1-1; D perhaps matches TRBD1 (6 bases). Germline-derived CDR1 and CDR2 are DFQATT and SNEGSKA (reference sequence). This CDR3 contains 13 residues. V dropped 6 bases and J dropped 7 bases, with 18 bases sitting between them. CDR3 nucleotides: TGCAGTGCCAGGAGGGGGGCAGCGGGTGAAGCTTTCTTT. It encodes CSARRGAAGEAFF.

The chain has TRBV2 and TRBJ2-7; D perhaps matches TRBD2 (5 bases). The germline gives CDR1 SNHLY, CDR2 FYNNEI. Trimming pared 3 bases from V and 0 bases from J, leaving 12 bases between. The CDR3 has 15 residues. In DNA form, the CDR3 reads TGTGCCAGCAGTGACCCGGGAAAAAGCTCCTACGAGCAGTACTTC. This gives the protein CASSDPGKSSYEQYF.

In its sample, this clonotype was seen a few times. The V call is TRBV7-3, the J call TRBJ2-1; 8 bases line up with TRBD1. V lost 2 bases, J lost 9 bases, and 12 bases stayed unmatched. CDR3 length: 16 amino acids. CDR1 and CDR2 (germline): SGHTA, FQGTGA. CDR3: CASSLQGQGAGSEQFF. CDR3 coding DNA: TGTGCCAGCAGCTTACAAGGGCAGGGGGCAGGTAGTGAGCAGTTCTTC.

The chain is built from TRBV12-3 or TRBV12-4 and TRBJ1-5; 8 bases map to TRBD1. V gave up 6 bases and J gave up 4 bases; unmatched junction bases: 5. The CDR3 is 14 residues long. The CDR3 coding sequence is TGTGCCAGCAGAGAGAGGACAGGGAATCAGCCCCAGCATTTT. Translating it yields CASRERTGNQPQHF.

As DNA, the CDR3 is TGCAGCGTTTACGTGGGAATCGGGTCCTACGAGCAGTACTTC. It yields the protein CSVYVGIGSYEQYF. V usage is TRBV29-1 and J usage is TRBJ2-7; unclear D gene. Trimming took off 5 bases at V and 1 base at J, with 15 bases between the two ends. The CDR3 covers 14 residues. CDR1 SQVTM and CDR2 ANQGSEA come from the germline V gene.